Listed here is a single T cell receptor beta chain. The DNA is left out, because the CDR3 cannot be placed on it with certainty; the CDR3 is given as TCRdb lists it. These data originate in a study of blood T cell repertoires in COVID-19. About the research overall: COVID-19 samples, acute and convalescent, were from the United States, Italy and Spain. T cells, B-cell-depleted T cells, or PBMCs supplied cDNA or gDNA.

As originally analysed: For nucleated cells, counts were estimated from reference gene primer amplification. Data came from immunoSEQ multiplex PCR; TCRdb stores just in-frame clones and leaves some out. That table gives V, J and clone size, and the DNA gave D and trimming. The sample consists of over 200,000 clones, roughly 85% of them appearing once. Sample: peripheral blood. This sequence originates from a man aged 25 to 40 who had recovered from COVID-19.

CDR3 region: CAWSVGRGTTFF. J is TRBJ1-1 and V is TRBV30. Germline V CDR1 and CDR2: GTSNPN, SVGIG (reference sequence). From its first to its last residue, the CDR3 has 12 amino acids.